This entry lists 18 T cell receptor beta chains sequenced from one sample in a study of glioma-infiltrating T cells. Amplification of TCR alpha and beta CDR3 regions from RNA used iRepertoire nested multiplex PCR. TCRdb reprocessed the multiplex PCR reads via MiXCR and lists one record per CDR3 protein. The sample contains around 44,000 distinct CDR3 sequences, around 22% of which appear only once. Sequenced: glioma tissue, nonneoplastic brain tissue, or PBMCs (not recorded which). Source of these receptors: a human donor with low-grade glioma or glioblastoma, undergoing nonglioma brain surgery, or in good health (not recorded which).

By its share, this clonotype is medium-sized. This chain uses TRBV6-2 or TRBV6-3 with TRBJ1-1; D ambiguous. The V end lost 7 bases, the J end lost 0 bases, and 9 bases lay between the germline ends. CDR1 is MNHEY and CDR2 is SVGEGT in the germline V gene. The CDR3 has 13 amino acids. CDR3 bases: TGTGCCAGCACCGTCTTCATGAACACTGAAGCTTTCTTT. Translating gives CASTVFMNTEAFF.

The chain carries TRBV27 and TRBJ2-7; possible D gene TRBD2, 5 bases. The length of the CDR3 is 14 residues. In germline, CDR1 is MNHEY, CDR2 SMNVEV (reference sequence). Here the CDR3 reads CVSTCPGCPYEQYV. DNA for the CDR3: TGTGTTAGCACTTGCCCGGGGTGCCCCTACGAGCAGTACGTC.

The J gene is TRBJ1-2, the V gene TRBV29-1, with 7 bases matching TRBD1. The CDR3 consists of 15 residues. Germline loops: CDR1 SQVTM, CDR2 ANQGSEA. Unmatched junction bases numbered 9, after V lost 5 bases and J lost 0 bases. The CDR3 region has the DNA TGCAGCGTTACCCGACAGGGATCCGCTAACTATGGCTACACCTTC. Its translation is CSVTRQGSANYGYTF.

This clonotype has ten or more counts. The rearrangement joins TRBV28 to TRBJ1-6; no reliable D call. The CDR3 has 13 residues. Trimming removed 6 bases from V and 10 bases from J, with 13 bases in between. The germline V gene encodes CDR1 MDHEN and CDR2 SYDVKM. CDR3 in DNA: TGTGCCAGCAGGGAAGGAGGAGAATCACCCCTCCACTTT. Translating it yields CASREGGESPLHF.

The chain combines TRBV7-3 with TRBJ2-1; 11 bases are shared with TRBD2. CDR1 and CDR2 (germline): SGHTA, FQGTGA. Trimming took 2 bases from V and 6 from J; bases not matched to a gene: 6. The CDR3 sequence is 16 residues long. DNA of the CDR3: TGTGCCAGCAGCTTACTTAGCGGGGGGGCCAGCAATGAGCAGTTCTTC. This codes for CASSLLSGGASNEQFF.

This clonotype was detected ten times or more. The gene calls are TRBV20-1 and TRBJ1-6; no firm D call. Trimming left V 1 base short and J 0 bases short, with 4 bases between. This CDR3 comprises 14 residues. Germline V gene sequence: CDR1 DFQATT, CDR2 SNEGSKA (reference sequence). The CDR3 loop reads CSARGNSYNSPLHF. CDR3 coding DNA: TGCAGTGCTAGAGGAAACTCCTATAATTCACCCCTCCACTTT.

This clonotype has ten or more counts. V and J are TRBV5-1 and TRBJ2-3; 9 nucleotides align to TRBD1. From germline, CDR1 is SGHRS and CDR2 YFSETQ. The CDR3 extends over 14 amino acids. V lost 4 bases to trimming and J lost 4 bases; unmatched junction nucleotides: 4. The CDR3 loop reads CASSEGQGPDTQYF. The CDR3 coding sequence is TGCGCCAGCAGCGAGGGACAGGGCCCAGATACGCAGTATTTT. Together with reference TRBV5-1 and TRBJ2-3, the CDR3 gives the full variable domain: KAGVTQTPRYLIKTRGQQVTLSCSPISGHRSVSWYQQTPGQGLQFLFEYFSETQRNKGNFPGRFSGRQFSNSRSEMNVSTLELGDSALYLCASSEGQGPDTQYFGPGTRLTVL.

This clonotype was detected only a few times. The chain joins TRBV5-4 to TRBJ2-3; no clear D gene. Germline loops: CDR1 SGHNT, CDR2 YYREEE (reference sequence). This CDR3 comprises 14 residues. Trimming shortened V by 4 bases and J by 1 base, and 10 bases separated the two germline ends. The CDR3: CASSTGRGTDTQYF. The CDR3 DNA follows: TGTGCCAGCAGCACCGGACGGGGCACAGATACGCAGTATTTT.

This clonotype occurred many times. The J gene is TRBJ1-1, the V gene TRBV6-1; 12 bases line up with TRBD1. The CDR3 has 16 amino acids. Germline V lookup: CDR1 MNHNS, CDR2 SASEGT. V dropped 6 bases and J dropped 4; count of bases not matched to a gene: 9. The CDR3 region has the DNA TGTGCCAGCAGCCCCTTAGGGACAGGGGGCGGCACTGAAGCTTTCTTT. This sequence encodes CASSPLGTGGGTEAFF.

This clonotype was detected many times. The genes are TRBV10-1 and TRBJ2-1, with a possible D match to TRBD2 (6 bases). CDR1 and CDR2 from the germline V gene are WNHNN and SYGVQD (reference sequence). Trimming stripped 11 bases from V and 2 bases from J, with 10 bases between. The CDR3 is 12 amino acids. The CDR3 reads CAGAGTYNEQFF. The CDR3 nucleotides are TGCGCCGGGGCGGGGACCTACAATGAGCAGTTCTTC.

As concerns this clonotype: Possible read error: a much larger clone is one base away. The rearrangement links TRBV9 to TRBJ2-3; weak D call: TRBD2 (5 bases). The CDR3 is 13 residues long. CDR1 is SGDLS, CDR2 YYNGEE, per germline. CDR3 amino acids: CASSVDGEDTQCF. The CDR3 coding sequence is TGTGCCAGCAGCGTAGACGGGGAAGATACGCAGTGTTTT.

This clonotype occurred many times. The chain employs TRBV27 and TRBJ2-7; D may be TRBD2 (5 bases). The germline V gene encodes CDR1 MNHEY and CDR2 SMNVEV (reference sequence). CDR3 length: 15 amino acids. Trimming removed 4 bases from V and 2 bases from J, with 15 bases in between. This CDR3 is CASSSRRTVTYEQYF. CDR3 coding DNA: TGTGCCAGCAGTTCCCGTCGGACTGTTACCTACGAGCAGTACTTC.

The CDR3 is CAWNVGGYNEQFF. For the CDR3, the DNA is TGTGCCTGGAACGTGGGGGGCTACAATGAGCAGTTCTTC. This chain links TRBV30 with TRBJ2-1, with a possible D match to TRBD2 (6 bases). This CDR3 has 13 residues. V lost 4 bases to trimming and J lost 3 bases, with 10 bases between them. Germline CDR1 is GTSNPN and CDR2 is SVGIG (reference sequence).

As regards this clonotype: The junction departs from germline at one end; a sequencing error may be responsible. The gene calls are TRBV15 and TRBJ2-5; perhaps TRBD1 as D (5 bases). This CDR3 has 15 amino acids. The germline gives CDR1 LNHNV, CDR2 YYDKDF (reference sequence). The CDR3 is CATIRDVPLSWGQYF. In DNA form, the CDR3 reads TGTGCCACCATCAGAGATGTGCCCCTTTCGTGGGGCCAGTACTTT.

This clonotype was counted many times. The chain is built from TRBV2 and TRBJ1-1; D not resolved. Per germline, CDR1 SNHLY and CDR2 FYNNEI. The CDR3 covers 15 residues. Trimming cost V 1 base and J 6 bases, with 15 bases left between them. The CDR3 nucleotides read TGTGCCAGCAGTGAAGATCGGGTTTTCAAGGCTGAAGCTTTCTTT. Translated: CASSEDRVFKAEAFF.

This clonotype has at least ten counts. V gene TRBV28 combines with J gene TRBJ2-1; D gene uncertain. The CDR3 extends over 11 amino acids. Germline lookup yields CDR1 MDHEN and CDR2 SYDVKM. V was trimmed by 6 bases and J by 8 bases, leaving 8 bases between them. CDR3 nucleotide sequence: TGTGCCAGCAGCATACGAGATGAGCAGTTCTTC. It is translated as CASSIRDEQFF.

The CDR3 bases are TGTGCCATCAGTCGACAGGGCACAGATACGCAGTATTTT. This codes for CAISRQGTDTQYF. V gene TRBV10-3 combines with J gene TRBJ2-3; D may be TRBD1 (6 bases). Looked up from germline, CDR1 is ENHRY and CDR2 is SYGVKD. The CDR3 has 13 residues. Trimming shortened V by 5 bases and J by 1 base, and 7 bases separated the two germline ends.

The chain has TRBV20-1 and TRBJ1-2, with 8 bases matching TRBD1. The CDR3 sequence is 17 residues long. Trimming at V came to 0 bases and at J to 3 bases, leaving 12 bases not matched to a gene. From germline, CDR1 is DFQATT and CDR2 SNEGSKA (reference sequence). CDR3 sequence reads: CSARDTDGTGNYYGYTF. CDR3 sequence (DNA): TGCAGTGCTAGAGATACTGACGGGACAGGAAATTACTATGGCTACACCTTC.